The clone carrying this T cell receptor beta chain came up once. Its antigen remains unknown. The CDR3 is made up of 13 amino acids. Germline CDR1 SGHVS, CDR2 FQNEAQ. V was clipped by 3 bases and J by 5 bases, with 10 bases between them. The source of the sample is a study of T cell responses to AZD1222 COVID-19 vaccine. Study overall: Second doses that came at about 4 or about 12 weeks were put together.

Sequencing used immunoSEQ multiplex PCR; TCRdb keeps in-frame clones, though not all of them. The sample has 120,000 to 150,000 clones, approximately 94% seen once. Whole-study results and caveats: CD4 TCRs linked to vaccination spanned spike, dominating at 160-218 and 743-854. Baseline testing showed seropositivity in only five or six AZD1222 recipients. A mostly white British donor set with more females was recruited, and clonal diversity was possibly underestimated.

Material: peripheral blood, obtained on day 0 of AZD1222 vaccination. The receptor comes from an adult in good health. The chain recombines TRBV7-8 with TRBJ2-5, with D tentatively TRBD2 (6 bases). CDR3 loop: CASSFLREETQYF. The CDR3 bases are TGTGCCAGCAGCTTCCTCCGGGAGGAGACCCAGTACTTC.